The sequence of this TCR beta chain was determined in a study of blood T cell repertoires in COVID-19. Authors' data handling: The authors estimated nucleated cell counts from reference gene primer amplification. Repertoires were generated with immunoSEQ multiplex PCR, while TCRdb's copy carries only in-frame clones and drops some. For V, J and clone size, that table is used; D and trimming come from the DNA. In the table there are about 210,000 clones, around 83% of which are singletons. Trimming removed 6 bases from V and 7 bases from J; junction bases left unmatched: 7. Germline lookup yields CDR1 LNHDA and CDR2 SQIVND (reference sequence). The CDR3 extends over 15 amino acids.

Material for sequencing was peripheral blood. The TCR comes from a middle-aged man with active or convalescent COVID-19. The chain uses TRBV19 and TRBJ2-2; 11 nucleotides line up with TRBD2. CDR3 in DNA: TGTGCCAGTAGCCCGACTAGCGGGGAAATCGGGGAGCTGTTTTTT. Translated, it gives CASSPTSGEIGELFF.